A single sample is the source of the 32 T cell receptor beta chains below, sequenced in a study of blood T cell repertoires in COVID-19. Sequencing was performed with immunoSEQ multiplex PCR; in TCRdb, only in-frame clones are kept and a portion is missing. The repertoire holds approximately 240,000 clones, with approximately 86% as singletons. Sequenced sample: peripheral blood. The source of these receptors is a woman aged 60-75 years with active or convalescent COVID-19.

The gene calls are TRBV5-5 and TRBJ2-3; 10 bases fit TRBD1. CDR3 length: 14 residues. CDR1 SGHKS and CDR2 YYEKEE come from the germline V gene (reference sequence). Losses at the gene ends were 4 bases for V and 7 bases for J; bases not matched to a gene: 6. For the CDR3, the DNA is TGTGCCAGCAGCCGGGACAGGGGAAGACATACGCAGTATTTT. Protein: CASSRDRGRHTQYF.

This chain uses TRBV19 with TRBJ1-5, with D tentatively TRBD1 (5 bases). The CDR3 spans 11 residues. Germline CDR1 is LNHDA and CDR2 is SQIVND (reference sequence). Trimming left V 4 bases short and J 7 bases short, with 5 bases between. In nucleotides, the CDR3 is TGTGCCAGTAGTAAGGGGCAGCCCCAGCATTTT. Translating gives CASSKGQPQHF.

The J gene is TRBJ2-1, the V gene TRBV5-1; D gene ambiguous. The germline V and J ends were trimmed by 0 bases and 5 bases, with 3 bases remaining between them. CDR3 length: 12 residues. CDR1 and CDR2 (germline): SGHRS, YFSETQ. CDR3 bases: TGCGCCAGCAGCTTGGCAAACAATGAGCAGTTCTTC. It specifies CASSLANNEQFF.

The J gene is TRBJ2-3, the V gene TRBV29-1, with D uncertain. The CDR3 totals 16 residues. The germline V gene has CDR1 SQVTM and CDR2 ANQGSEA. V was shortened by 6 bases and J by 0 bases, with 19 bases between the two germline ends. CDR3 region: CSVGFSYSPSTDTQYF. The CDR3 DNA reads as TGCAGCGTCGGATTCTCCTATAGCCCTAGCACAGATACGCAGTATTTT.

This rearrangement joins TRBV5-5 to TRBJ1-1, with 7 bases fitting TRBD1. Germline V gene lookup returns CDR1 SGHKS and CDR2 YYEKEE (reference sequence). The CDR3 loop spans 14 amino acids. With 1 base clipped from V and 1 base from J, the junction kept 1 base outside the gene matches. The CDR3 nucleotides are TGTGCCAGCAGCTTGACAGGGGCGAACACTGAAGCTTTCTTT. This codes for CASSLTGANTEAFF.

This clone was counted a few times. This sequence joins TRBV7-9 and TRBJ1-3; D remains unclear. This CDR3 has 14 residues. Germline CDR1 is SEHNR and CDR2 is FQNEAQ (reference sequence). With 0 bases removed from V and 0 bases from J, the gap between germline ends came to 3 bases. This CDR3 reads CASSLAGSGNTIYF. Written as DNA, the CDR3 is TGTGCCAGCAGCTTAGCCGGCTCTGGAAACACCATATATTTT.

The chain links TRBV28 to TRBJ2-2; TRBD2 is a possible D gene (6 bases). The ends were cut back, 4 bases at V and 5 bases at J, with 20 bases in the middle. The length of the CDR3 is 17 residues. Germline CDR1 and CDR2: MDHEN and SYDVKM. In DNA, the CDR3 is TGTGCCAGCAGTTGCCCCGGTGGAGGGTCATGTACCGGGGAGCTGTTTTTT. It is translated as CASSCPGGGSCTGELFF.

The chain links TRBV2 to TRBJ1-5, with 9 nucleotides matching TRBD1. This CDR3 contains 14 residues. Germline trimming cut 4 bases from V and 7 bases from J; bases unmatched to any gene: 5. The germline CDR1 and CDR2 sequences are SNHLY and FYNNEI. This CDR3 reads CASSAETGGQPQHF. The CDR3 DNA follows: TGTGCCAGCAGTGCGGAAACAGGGGGCCAGCCCCAGCATTTT.

The chain uses TRBV6-5 and TRBJ1-5; no clear D gene. With 6 bases removed from V and 6 bases from J, the gap between germline ends came to 15 bases. Germline V CDR1 and CDR2: MNHEY, SVGAGI. The CDR3 is 14 residues long. The CDR3 is CASSPREGGQPQHF. The CDR3 bases are TGTGCCAGCAGCCCAAGGGAGGGAGGTCAGCCCCAGCATTTT.

The chain employs TRBV5-1 and TRBJ2-7; TRBD1 matches 9 bases. The CDR3 runs 14 residues. Trimming removed 2 bases from V and 5 bases from J; junction bases left unmatched: 5. CDR1 is SGHRS and CDR2 is YFSETQ in the germline V gene. The CDR3, as DNA: TGCGCCAGCAGCTTAAGGACAGGGGTCGACGAGCAGTACTTC. Its translation is CASSLRTGVDEQYF.

This clone is a singleton in its sample. This sequence joins TRBV7-9 and TRBJ1-2, with D perhaps matching TRBD1 (6 bases). Germline V gene lookup returns CDR1 SEHNR and CDR2 FQNEAQ (reference sequence). The CDR3 has 15 residues. Trimming removed 5 bases from V and 4 bases from J, with 17 bases in between. The CDR3 is CASSAQGGWGYGYTF. Written as DNA, the CDR3 is TGTGCCAGCAGCGCACAGGGAGGGTGGGGCTATGGCTACACCTTC.

The chain couples TRBV5-5 to TRBJ1-2; 7 nucleotides agree with TRBD1. CDR3 size: 13 residues. Germline loops: CDR1 SGHKS, CDR2 YYEKEE (reference sequence). V trimming: 4 bases; J trimming: 4 bases; junction bases outside the gene matches: 4. CDR3 DNA: TGTGCCAGCAGCCCGGGACAGAGCTATGGCTACACCTTC. It codes for CASSPGQSYGYTF. Full variable domain (remainder filled in from reference TRBV5-5 and TRBJ1-2): DAGVTQSPTHLIKTRGQQVTLRCSPISGHKSVSWYQQVLGQGPQFIFQYYEKEERGRGNFPDRFSARQFPNYSSELNVNALLLGDSALYLCASSPGQSYGYTFGSGTRLTVV.

V usage is TRBV3-1 (or the pseudogene TRBV3-2) and J usage is TRBJ2-5, with D possibly matching TRBD2 (5 bases). The CDR3 consists of 11 residues. Germline CDR1 LGHDT, CDR2 YNNKEL (reference sequence). Trimming took 7 bases from V and 3 from J, leaving 6 bases between them. CDR3 loop: CASTLEETQYF. The CDR3 bases are TGTGCCAGCACACTAGAAGAGACCCAGTACTTC.

The chain joins TRBV4-2 to TRBJ1-1; no definite D call. CDR1 LGHNA and CDR2 YNFKEQ come from the germline V gene. The CDR3 has 13 residues. V was shortened by 1 base and J by 5 bases, with 8 bases between the two germline ends. Here the CDR3 reads CASSQAERTEAFF. The CDR3 DNA sequence: TGTGCCAGCAGCCAAGCTGAGAGGACTGAAGCTTTCTTT.

This clone was observed a single time. The J gene is TRBJ1-6, the V gene TRBV30; 7 nucleotides line up with TRBD1. The trim removed 7 bases at V and 8 bases at J, leaving 8 bases unmatched. CDR3 length equals 13 residues. CDR1 is GTSNPN, CDR2 SVGIG, per germline (reference sequence). DNA of the CDR3: TGTGCCTCGGGGGCAGGGGGTGATTCACCCCTCCACTTT. This sequence encodes CASGAGGDSPLHF. Complete variable domain (other parts from reference TRBV30 and TRBJ1-6): SQTIHQWPATLVQPVGSPLSLECTVEGTSNPNLYWYRQAAGRGLQLLFYSVGIGQISSEVPQNLSASRPQDRQFILSSKKLLLSDSGFYLCASGAGGDSPLHFGNGTRLTVT.

The chain uses TRBV7-9 and TRBJ2-1; 13 bases agree with TRBD2. CDR3 length: 16 residues. J lost 4 bases, V lost 6 bases, and 6 bases had no gene match. Germline V gene sequence: CDR1 SEHNR, CDR2 FQNEAQ (reference sequence). The CDR3 region is CASSRTSGRGYNEQFF. CDR3 DNA: TGTGCCAGCAGTCGCACTAGCGGGAGGGGATACAATGAGCAGTTCTTC.

CDR3 sequence reads: CASSLEQVSAGELFF. Written as DNA, the CDR3 is TGCGCCAGCAGCTTGGAGCAAGTCTCTGCCGGGGAGCTGTTTTTT. This rearrangement joins TRBV5-1 to TRBJ2-2; D call uncertain. Germline lookup yields CDR1 SGHRS and CDR2 YFSETQ. The CDR3 is made up of 15 amino acids. V lost 0 bases to trimming and J lost 6 bases, with 12 bases between them.

The J gene is TRBJ1-4, the V gene TRBV11-1, with a weak D call TRBD1 (5 bases). CDR3 length: 16 amino acids. Germline V gene data show CDR1 as SGHAT and CDR2 as FQDESV (reference sequence). Trimming pared 5 bases from V and 3 bases from J, leaving 16 bases between. CDR3 nucleotide sequence: TGTGCCAGCAGCACCGCGGGGGGGACTGCTAATGAAAAACTGTTTTTT. It yields the protein CASSTAGGTANEKLFF.

V is TRBV7-9 and J is TRBJ1-2; D is perhaps TRBD1 (5 bases). From germline, CDR1 is SEHNR and CDR2 FQNEAQ (reference sequence). This CDR3 comprises 15 residues. Trimming cost V 1 base and J 6 bases, with 15 bases left between them. This chain's CDR3 is CASSLEQDRLNGYTF. DNA for the CDR3: TGTGCCAGCAGCTTAGAACAGGATCGATTAAATGGCTACACCTTC.

The rearrangement uses TRBV29-1 and TRBJ1-5; the D gene is possibly TRBD1 (6 bases). Germline lookup yields CDR1 SQVTM and CDR2 ANQGSEA. This CDR3 is 13 amino acids long. The V end was cut by 4 bases, the J end by 1 base, with 8 bases between. CDR3 sequence (DNA): TGCAGCGTTGGGGGGCAGAGCAATCAGCCCCAGCATTTT. This sequence encodes CSVGGQSNQPQHF.

The DNA for the CDR3 is TGCGCCAGCAGCTTGAATTGGGGGGGACAGCCCCAGCATTTT. Translation: CASSLNWGGQPQHF. V is TRBV5-1 and J is TRBJ1-5, with D tentatively TRBD1 (5 bases). Germline V gives CDR1 SGHRS, CDR2 YFSETQ. Trimming cost V 1 base and J 7 bases, with 12 bases left between them. The CDR3 covers 14 residues.

This clone was detected only once. The chain joins TRBV10-2 to TRBJ2-2; 12 nucleotides agree with TRBD2. The V and J ends lost 2 bases and 4 bases, in that order; junction bases with no gene match: 2. This CDR3 is built from 16 residues. Germline lookup yields CDR1 WSHSY and CDR2 SAAADI. CDR3 coding DNA: TGCGCCAGCAGTGAGACTAGCGGGAGGATCACCGGGGAGCTGTTTTTT. This translates into CASSETSGRITGELFF.

This sequence joins TRBV2 and TRBJ2-3; 8 nucleotides match TRBD1. After removal of 4 bases from V and 2 bases from J, the junction contained 2 bases not matched to a gene. This CDR3 contains 14 residues. CDR1 SNHLY and CDR2 FYNNEI come from the germline V gene. The CDR3 DNA sequence: TGTGCCAGCAGTGCGGACAGGGTCACAGATACGCAGTATTTT. It specifies CASSADRVTDTQYF.

V is TRBV20-1 and J is TRBJ1-5; D ambiguous. This CDR3 contains 14 residues. V dropped 3 bases and J dropped 3 bases, with 12 bases sitting between them. Germline assignment: CDR1 DFQATT and CDR2 SNEGSKA (reference sequence). The CDR3 DNA follows: TGCAGTGCTAGTAACGGTAACCTCAATCAGCCCCAGCATTTT. It is translated as CSASNGNLNQPQHF.

The V gene is TRBV5-1, the J gene TRBJ2-1; 8 bases are shared with TRBD1. Germline CDR1 and CDR2: SGHRS and YFSETQ. The CDR3 loop spans 16 amino acids. V was clipped by 0 bases and J by 5 bases; unmatched bases: 7. The CDR3 nucleotides are TGCGCCAGCAGCTTGGTTCAGGGGGCGAAGCACAATGAGCAGTTCTTC. The encoded protein is CASSLVQGAKHNEQFF.

The chain has TRBV6-5 and TRBJ2-2; D perhaps matches TRBD1 (6 bases). CDR1 is MNHEY, CDR2 SVGAGI, per germline. There are 16 residues in the CDR3. V was shortened by 2 bases and J by 0 bases, with 10 bases between the two germline ends. The CDR3 here is CASSYEGVSNTGELFF. The CDR3 DNA reads TGTGCCAGCAGTTACGAGGGGGTATCGAACACCGGGGAGCTGTTTTTT.

The chain uses TRBV19 and TRBJ1-5; TRBD1 agrees at 7 bases. The germline V gene has CDR1 LNHDA and CDR2 SQIVND (reference sequence). This CDR3 has 13 amino acids. Trimming took 9 bases from V and 4 from J; bases not matched to a gene: 6. The CDR3 bases are TGTGCCAGCGGGACAGTTCGTAATCAGCCCCAGCATTTT. It yields the protein CASGTVRNQPQHF. The variable domain in full, completed from reference TRBV19 and TRBJ1-5, reads DGGITQSPKYLFRKEGQNVTLSCEQNLNHDAMYWYRQDPGQGLRLIYYSQIVNDFQKGDIAEGYSVSREKKESFPLTVTSAQKNPTAFYLCASGTVRNQPQHFGDGTRLSIL.

Only a few counts were recorded for this clone. The chain uses TRBV25-1 and TRBJ2-3; 10 bases map to TRBD2. V trimming: 5 bases; J trimming: 1 base; junction bases outside the gene matches: 3. Germline V gives CDR1 MGHDK, CDR2 SYGVNS. The CDR3 runs 15 residues. This CDR3 reads CASSSAGGRTDTQYF. CDR3 sequence (DNA): TGTGCCAGCAGTTCAGCGGGGGGGCGCACAGATACGCAGTATTTT.

The V and J genes are TRBV9 and TRBJ1-1, with D tentatively TRBD1 (5 bases). The germline V and J ends were trimmed by 5 bases and 1 base, with 12 bases remaining between them. CDR3 length: 14 amino acids. Germline CDR1 and CDR2: SGDLS and YYNGEE. CDR3: CASRRGPSNTEAFF. DNA for the CDR3: TGTGCCAGCAGGCGGGGCCCATCGAACACTGAAGCTTTCTTT. Drawing the rest from reference TRBV9 and TRBJ1-1, the complete variable domain is DSGVTQTPKHLITATGQRVTLRCSPRSGDLSVYWYQQSLDQGLQFLIQYYNGEERAKGNILERFSAQQFPDLHSELNLSSLELGDSALYFCASRRGPSNTEAFFGQGTRLTVV.

The chain joins TRBV6-1 to TRBJ2-7; 10 bases are shared with TRBD1. CDR1 and CDR2 (germline): MNHNS, SASEGT. V shed 2 bases and J 3 bases; nucleotides not matched to a gene: 4. There are 15 residues in the CDR3. CDR3 in amino acids: CASSEQTGGNYEQYF. In DNA form, the CDR3 reads TGTGCCAGCAGTGAACAGACAGGGGGCAACTACGAGCAGTACTTC.

V is TRBV27 and J is TRBJ2-7; 10 bases are shared with TRBD1. The CDR3 is 15 residues long. The germline CDR1 and CDR2 sequences are MNHEY and SMNVEV (reference sequence). Trimming cost V 5 bases and J 5 bases; bases outside gene matches: 9. CDR3 protein: CASSPLTGGRNEQYF. For the CDR3, the DNA is TGTGCCAGCAGTCCACTGACAGGGGGCAGAAACGAGCAGTACTTC.

The chain employs TRBV7-8 and TRBJ2-1; TRBD2 agrees at 13 bases. This CDR3 region has 15 residues. After removal of 4 bases from V and 4 bases from J, the junction contained 1 base not matched to a gene. Germline values: CDR1 SGHVS, CDR2 FQNEAQ. The CDR3 loop reads CASSSGLAGYNEQFF. In DNA form, the CDR3 reads TGTGCCAGCAGCTCGGGACTAGCGGGATACAATGAGCAGTTCTTC.